The rows below give T cell receptor beta chains drawn from one sample of a study of cytomegalovirus exposure and HLA in healthy donors. The assay was immunoSEQ multiplex PCR, and TCRdb's table has in-frame clones only and misses some. The table includes under 90,000 clones, about 67% detected once. Sequencing used PBMCs. All receptors derive from a man aged 40-49 years in good health and CMV-seropositive. CDR3s include the opening cysteine and the closing phenylalanine or tryptophan. D genes are given only for firm matches. The listing skips clone size in some rows; elsewhere it reads once, few, many or a size class.

v_call	clone_size	j_call	d_call	cdr3_aa	cdr3_nt
TRBV15	.	TRBJ1-3	.	CATSRRGTRNTIYF	TGTGCCACCAGCAGACGGGGGACGAGAAACACCATATATTTT
TRBV5-1	.	TRBJ2-3	.	CASSLGERSSTDTQYF	TGCGCCAGCAGCTTGGGGGAGCGAAGTAGCACAGATACGCAGTATTTT
TRBV5-5	.	TRBJ2-5	.	CASSLGGSGVQETQYF	TGTGCCAGCAGCTTGGGAGGCTCAGGGGTACAAGAGACCCAGTACTTC
TRBV6-5	few	TRBJ1-1	.	CASSRIEVNTEAFF	TGTGCCAGCAGCCGTATCGAGGTGAACACTGAAGCTTTCTTT
TRBV6-5	.	TRBJ1-2	.	CASSYSYGENYGYTF	TGTGCCAGCAGTTACTCATACGGGGAGAACTATGGCTACACCTTC
TRBV28	few	TRBJ2-1	TRBD2	CASSGLADNEQFF	TGTGCCAGCAGTGGACTAGCGGACAATGAGCAGTTCTTC
TRBV6-1	.	TRBJ1-2	.	CASSEGSLGYTF	TGTGCCAGCAGTGAAGGGAGTCTGGGCTACACCTTC
TRBV5-1	.	TRBJ1-2	.	CASSLGGLGTVYGYTF	TGCGCCAGCAGCTTGGGAGGGCTTGGAACTGTCTATGGCTACACCTTC
TRBV5-1	.	TRBJ1-2	.	CASSLPSYGYTF	TGCGCCAGCAGCTTGCCGTCTTATGGCTACACCTTC
TRBV7-9	.	TRBJ1-5	.	CASSSEPGSNQPQHF	TGTGCCAGCAGCTCGGAGCCGGGTTCCAATCAGCCCCAGCATTTT
TRBV2	.	TRBJ1-1	.	CASSVGELEAFF	TGTGCCAGCAGTGTCGGGGAGCTTGAAGCTTTCTTT
TRBV5-1	.	TRBJ2-7	TRBD2	CASSLTGTSSYEQYF	TGCGCCAGCAGTTTGACTGGGACTAGCAGCTACGAGCAGTACTTC
TRBV29-1	.	TRBJ2-5	.	CSVEVGHQETQYF	TGCAGCGTTGAGGTGGGCCATCAAGAGACCCAGTACTTC
TRBV6-5	.	TRBJ2-7	.	CASSTTVPYEQYF	TGTGCCAGCAGTACGACAGTGCCCTACGAGCAGTACTTC
TRBV5-1	.	TRBJ2-2	.	CASSFPGRGGNTGELFF	TGCGCCAGCAGCTTCCCCGGTCGGGGAGGGAACACCGGGGAGCTGTTTTTT
TRBV9	.	TRBJ1-1	TRBD1	CASSPRQGFSTEAFF	TGTGCCAGCAGCCCTCGACAGGGTTTTAGCACTGAAGCTTTCTTT
TRBV6-5	.	TRBJ1-1	.	CASSYSPTTGNTEAFF	TGTGCCAGCAGTTACTCTCCGACGACAGGGAACACTGAAGCTTTCTTT
TRBV5-1	.	TRBJ2-3	.	CASSFRTWGTDTQYF	TGCGCCAGCAGCTTCCGGACTTGGGGCACAGATACGCAGTATTTT
TRBV10-3	once	TRBJ2-7	.	CAISEQESSYEQYF	TGTGCCATCAGTGAACAGGAGAGCTCCTACGAGCAGTACTTC
TRBV30	few	TRBJ2-3	.	CAWGQRNTDTQYF	TGTGCCTGGGGACAAAGAAACACAGATACGCAGTATTTT
TRBV7-2	.	TRBJ1-5	.	CASSLVGQPQHF	TGTGCCAGCAGCTTAGTGGGCCAGCCCCAGCATTTT
TRBV5-4	.	TRBJ2-7	TRBD1	CASSLGQGNTPYEQYF	TGTGCCAGCAGCTTGGGACAGGGGAATACTCCCTACGAGCAGTACTTC
TRBV4-1	.	TRBJ1-5	.	CASSQRPWEGNQPQHF	TGCGCCAGCAGCCAAAGGCCCTGGGAGGGCAATCAGCCCCAGCATTTT
TRBV6-1	few	TRBJ1-1	TRBD1	CASSSGQQGGAFF	TGTGCCAGCAGTTCGGGACAGCAAGGAGGAGCTTTCTTT
TRBV18	.	TRBJ1-2	.	CASSRGQRLYGYTF	TGTGCCAGCTCACGAGGACAGCGCCTCTATGGCTACACCTTC
TRBV28	.	TRBJ1-2	TRBD1	CASSTSPGQGYTF	TGTGCCAGCAGTACATCGCCGGGACAGGGCTACACCTTC
TRBV19	.	TRBJ1-2	.	CASSPPRYPLTGQRNYGYTF	TGTGCCAGTAGTCCGCCACGATACCCCCTTACAGGGCAACGGAACTATGGCTACACCTTC
TRBV2	.	TRBJ1-3	TRBD1	CASSVGTGAGNTIYF	TGTGCCAGCAGTGTAGGGACAGGAGCTGGAAACACCATATATTTT
TRBV11-2	few	TRBJ2-5	TRBD1	CASSSPGQRRSQYF	TGTGCCAGCAGCTCCCCGGGACAGCGAAGGAGCCAGTACTTC
TRBV2	few	TRBJ2-1	.	CASSEVSYNEQFF	TGTGCCAGCAGTGAAGTGAGCTACAATGAGCAGTTCTTC
TRBV5-4	.	TRBJ2-3	TRBD2	CASSSMDRLAASTDTQYF	TGTGCCAGCAGCTCAATGGACCGACTAGCGGCTAGCACAGATACGCAGTATTTT
TRBV5-1	.	TRBJ2-7	.	CASSLGQAPSYEQYF	TGCGCCAGCAGCTTGGGGCAGGCACCCTCCTACGAGCAGTACTTC
TRBV18	.	TRBJ2-7	TRBD1	CASSPLGTGTTYEQYF	TGTGCCAGCTCACCTCTTGGGACAGGGACAACCTACGAGCAGTACTTC
TRBV27	few	TRBJ1-4	.	CASSTNRQINEKLFF	TGTGCCAGCAGTACTAACAGGCAAATTAATGAAAAACTGTTTTTT
TRBV7-9	.	TRBJ2-7	.	CASSLVGGPSYEQYF	TGTGCCAGCAGCTTAGTTGGCGGGCCCTCCTACGAGCAGTACTTC
TRBV5-1	.	TRBJ2-2	.	CASSLGTGTTTSGELFF	TGCGCCAGCAGTTTGGGTACCGGGACAACAACATCCGGGGAGCTGTTTTTT
TRBV5-1	once	TRBJ1-1	TRBD1	CASSLGQGQNTEAFF	TGCGCCAGCAGCTTGGGACAGGGACAGAACACTGAAGCTTTCTTT
TRBV2	.	TRBJ1-5	TRBD1	CASSEESTGNQPQHF	TGTGCCAGCAGTGAAGAGTCGACAGGGAATCAGCCCCAGCATTTT
TRBV19	few	TRBJ2-5	.	CASSIETEKQETQYF	TGTGCCAGTAGTATTGAGACAGAGAAACAAGAGACCCAGTACTTC
TRBV18	few	TRBJ2-1	.	CASSPVSGGNEQFF	TGTGCCAGCTCACCAGTTTCGGGTGGCAATGAGCAGTTCTTC
TRBV5-4	.	TRBJ1-4	TRBD1	CASSLQGAAEKLFF	TGTGCCAGCAGCCTACAGGGGGCGGCTGAAAAACTGTTTTTT